Below are 15 T cell receptor beta chains sequenced from a single sample in a study of molecular identifiers for immune sequencing clone quantification. Each CDR3 protein is one row after TCRdb ran MiXCR on the PCR reads. The sample includes some 66,000 distinct CDR3 sequences, around a fifth of them seen just once. The sequenced sample consisted of naive CD8+ T cells from blood, with Jurkat cell RNA spiked in. Subset reported: FACS-sorted CD8+CD4-CCR7+CD45RA+ naive T cells. These receptor sequences come from a human donor in good health. Some libraries in this study had Jurkat cell RNA spiked in.

Concerning this clonotype itself: A much more abundant neighbour one base away suggests this may be a read error. The gene calls are TRBV11-2 and TRBJ1-1; TRBD1 might be the D (6 bases). Germline-derived CDR1 and CDR2 are SGHAT and FQNNGV. V was cut by 3 bases and J by 3 bases, with 11 bases left in between. CDR3 length: 14 amino acids. The CDR3: CASSFWDMDTEAFF. The CDR3 DNA follows: TGTGCCAGCAGCTTCTGGGACATGGACACTGAAGCTTTCTTT.

This clonotype was seen a few times. A much larger clone differs by one base, so this may be a read error. The CDR3 ends on some other residue instead of the conserved phenylalanine or tryptophan, so this is likely a read error. The gene calls are TRBV20-1 and TRBJ2-7; 11 bases are a match to TRBD2. Per germline, CDR1 DFQATT and CDR2 SNEGSKA (reference sequence). The CDR3 is 15 residues long. Trimming cost V 0 bases and J 4 bases; bases outside gene matches: 5. Here the CDR3 reads CSARDVRLAGYEQYL. The CDR3 coding sequence is TGCAGTGCTAGAGATGTTCGACTAGCGGGGTACGAGCAGTACCTC.

This clonotype was seen many times. The J gene is TRBJ2-7, the V gene TRBV6-5; tentatively, D is TRBD1 or TRBD2 (5 bases each). In germline, CDR1 is MNHEY, CDR2 SVGAGI. V lost 7 bases to trimming and J lost 0 bases, with 19 bases between them. CDR3 length: 16 residues. As DNA, the CDR3 is TGTGCCAGCATCCCTCAGGGAGAAAAGCTCTCCTACGAGCAGTACTTC. Its translation is CASIPQGEKLSYEQYF.

This clonotype was seen ten or more times. The V and J genes are TRBV7-9 and TRBJ2-3; TRBD2 matches 8 bases. Looked up from germline, CDR1 is SEHNR and CDR2 is FQNEAQ (reference sequence). V lost 1 base and J lost 1; bases outside the gene matches: 10. The CDR3 totals 18 residues. CDR3 nucleotide sequence: TGTGCCAGCAGCTTAGTCGTTAGCGGGACATGGGGCACAGATACGCAGTATTTT. Protein sequence: CASSLVVSGTWGTDTQYF.

Ten or more counts support this clonotype. The V and J genes are TRBV4-1 and TRBJ1-1, with D maybe TRBD1 (5 bases). The CDR3 consists of 14 residues. The germline CDR1 and CDR2 sequences are MGHRA and YSYEKL. V gave up 3 bases and J gave up 8 bases, with 16 bases separating them. DNA for the CDR3: TGCGCCAGCAGCCATTTGGAGGGGCCGAACGAAGCTTTCTTT. It is translated as CASSHLEGPNEAFF.

The gene calls are TRBV7-9 and TRBJ2-1; no definite D call. CDR3 length equals 11 residues. The V end lost 8 bases, the J end lost 8 bases, and 10 bases lay between the germline ends. Germline values: CDR1 SEHNR, CDR2 FQNEAQ (reference sequence). In DNA, the CDR3 is TGTGCCAGCGGCCAAGCCTATGAGCAGTTCTTC. Its translation is CASGQAYEQFF.

In regard to this clonotype: It may be a read error: a sequence one base away is much more abundant. This rearrangement joins TRBV7-9 to TRBJ2-4; TRBD2 matches at 11 bases. Losses at the gene ends were 0 bases for V and 8 bases for J; bases not matched to a gene: 6. This CDR3 region has 16 residues. Per the germline V gene, CDR1 is SEHNR and CDR2 is FQNEAQ (reference sequence). The CDR3 DNA sequence: TGTGCCAGCAGCTTAGCCGCGGGACTAGCGGAGTACATTCAGTACTTC. It is translated as CASSLAAGLAEYIQYF. Complete variable domain (other parts from reference TRBV7-9 and TRBJ2-4): DTGVSQNPRHKITKRGQNVTFRCDPISEHNRLYWYRQTLGQGPEFLTYFQNEAQLEKSRLLSDRFSAERPKGSFSTLEIQRTEQGDSAMYLCASSLAAGLAEYIQYFGAGTRLSVL.

At least ten counts were recorded for this clonotype. The chain recombines TRBV12-3 or TRBV12-4 with TRBJ2-2; no clear D gene. Trimming left V 6 bases short and J 6 bases short, with 8 bases between. The CDR3 has 12 amino acids. The CDR3 nucleotides are TGTGCCAGCAGCTCCTTGGCCGGGGAGCTGTTTTTT. Translated, it gives CASSSLAGELFF.

This clonotype was seen a few times. CDR3 region: CASSLSAGELFF. CDR3 DNA sequence: TGTGCCAGCAGTTTATCGGCCGGGGAGCTGTTTTTT. The J gene is TRBJ2-2, the V gene TRBV12-3 or TRBV12-4; D is undetermined. This CDR3 is 12 amino acids long. Trimming removed 2 bases at V and 6 bases at J, with 4 bases between.

This clonotype was seen ten or more times. The V call is TRBV9, the J call TRBJ2-3; TRBD2 agrees at 9 bases. Germline CDR1 is SGDLS and CDR2 is YYNGEE. The CDR3 contains 13 residues. With V trimmed by 6 bases and J by 6 bases, 5 bases remained unmatched. The DNA for the CDR3 is TGTGCCAGCAATGCGGGAGGGCCCGATACGCAGTATTTT. This encodes CASNAGGPDTQYF. Full variable domain (outside the CDR3, taken from reference TRBV9 and TRBJ2-3): DSGVTQTPKHLITATGQRVTLRCSPRSGDLSVYWYQQSLDQGLQFLIQYYNGEERAKGNILERFSAQQFPDLHSELNLSSLELGDSALYFCASNAGGPDTQYFGPGTRLTVL.

The gene calls are TRBV12-3 or TRBV12-4 and TRBJ2-7, with D possibly matching TRBD2 (6 bases). Trimming took off 2 bases at V and 5 bases at J, with 10 bases between the two ends. The CDR3 contains 13 residues. CDR3 bases: TGTGCCAGCAGTTTACGGACTATCGACGAGCAGTACTTC. Its protein is CASSLRTIDEQYF.

This clonotype was recorded many times. J is TRBJ1-3 and V is TRBV12-3 or TRBV12-4; D gene ambiguous. V dropped 9 bases and J dropped 2 bases, with 17 bases sitting between them. This CDR3 spans 15 amino acids. This chain's CDR3 is CASSHPREPGNTIYF. In DNA, the CDR3 is TGTGCCAGTTCTCACCCTCGGGAGCCTGGAAACACCATATATTTT.

Many counts were recorded for this clonotype. The rearrangement uses TRBV27 and TRBJ2-7, with 7 positions matching TRBD2. CDR1 and CDR2 from the germline V gene are MNHEY and SMNVEV (reference sequence). After removal of 5 bases from V and 7 bases from J, the junction contained 11 bases not matched to a gene. The CDR3 runs 14 residues. This chain's CDR3 is CASSHRGTGGEQYF. CDR3 DNA sequence: TGTGCCAGCAGTCACCGGGGGACCGGGGGGGAGCAGTACTTC.

This clonotype has at least ten counts. The chain links TRBV29-1 to TRBJ2-7; possibly TRBD1 for D (5 bases). This CDR3 has 13 amino acids. Trimming took 0 bases from V and 3 from J, leaving 9 bases between them. The V gene's germline CDR1 is SQVTM and CDR2 ANQGSEA. CDR3 loop: CSVEEGQGYEQYF. CDR3 nucleotide sequence: TGCAGCGTTGAAGAGGGTCAGGGCTACGAGCAGTACTTC.

This clonotype has a count of ten or more. V is TRBV18 and J is TRBJ1-1; 8 positions match TRBD1. Unmatched junction bases numbered 3, after V lost 0 bases and J lost 3 bases. The CDR3 runs 15 residues. Germline assignment: CDR1 KGHSH and CDR2 LQKENI. The CDR3, as DNA: TGTGCCAGCTCACCACCCGGACAGGGTGACACTGAAGCTTTCTTT. Its translation: CASSPPGQGDTEAFF. The variable domain in full, completed from reference TRBV18 and TRBJ1-1, reads NAGVMQNPRHLVRRRGQEARLRCSPMKGHSHVYWYRQLPEEGLKFMVYLQKENIIDESGMPKERFSAEFPKEGPSILRIQQVVRGDSAAYFCASSPPGQGDTEAFFGQGTRLTVV.